This entry features one T cell receptor beta chain sequence. The CDR3 extends over 14 amino acids. The germline gives CDR1 SGHAT, CDR2 FQNNGV. Trimming took 5 bases from V and 2 from J; bases not matched to a gene: 5. Profiling relied on immunoSEQ multiplex PCR, and the TCRdb table lists in-frame clones only, not all of them. The sample contains fewer than 150,000 clones, over 80% of which appear only once. The source of the sample is a study of blood T cell repertoires in COVID-19. Study overall: The samples span acute and convalescent COVID-19 from the United States, Italy and Spain.

Recruitment covered roughly 24 US areas and drew participants whose ages spanned roughly 18 to 89 years. Participant-reported clinical history was the basis for cohort assignment. The receptor's source is a man aged 25-45 years who had recovered from COVID-19. Source material: PBMCs or T cells enriched from blood (not recorded which). The J gene is TRBJ1-2, the V gene TRBV11-2; 7 bases align to TRBD1. CDR3 residues: CASSPTGQNYGYTF. CDR3 in DNA: TGTGCCAGCAGCCCGACAGGGCAGAACTATGGCTACACCTTC.